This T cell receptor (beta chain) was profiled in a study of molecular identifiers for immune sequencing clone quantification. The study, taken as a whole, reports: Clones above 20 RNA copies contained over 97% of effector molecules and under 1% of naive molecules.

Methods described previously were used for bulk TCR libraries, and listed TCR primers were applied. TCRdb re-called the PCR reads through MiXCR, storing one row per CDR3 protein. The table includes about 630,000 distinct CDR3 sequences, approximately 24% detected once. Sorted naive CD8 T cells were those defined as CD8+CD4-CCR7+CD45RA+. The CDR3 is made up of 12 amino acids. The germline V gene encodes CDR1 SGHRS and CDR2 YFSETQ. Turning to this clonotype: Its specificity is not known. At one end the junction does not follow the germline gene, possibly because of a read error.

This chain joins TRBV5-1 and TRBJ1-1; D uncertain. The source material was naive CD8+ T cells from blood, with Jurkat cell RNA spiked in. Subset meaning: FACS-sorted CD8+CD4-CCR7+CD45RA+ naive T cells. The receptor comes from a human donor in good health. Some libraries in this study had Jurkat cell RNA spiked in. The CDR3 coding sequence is TGCGCCCGCAGCTTGGTAGGCACTGAAGCTTTCTTT. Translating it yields CARSLVGTEAFF.